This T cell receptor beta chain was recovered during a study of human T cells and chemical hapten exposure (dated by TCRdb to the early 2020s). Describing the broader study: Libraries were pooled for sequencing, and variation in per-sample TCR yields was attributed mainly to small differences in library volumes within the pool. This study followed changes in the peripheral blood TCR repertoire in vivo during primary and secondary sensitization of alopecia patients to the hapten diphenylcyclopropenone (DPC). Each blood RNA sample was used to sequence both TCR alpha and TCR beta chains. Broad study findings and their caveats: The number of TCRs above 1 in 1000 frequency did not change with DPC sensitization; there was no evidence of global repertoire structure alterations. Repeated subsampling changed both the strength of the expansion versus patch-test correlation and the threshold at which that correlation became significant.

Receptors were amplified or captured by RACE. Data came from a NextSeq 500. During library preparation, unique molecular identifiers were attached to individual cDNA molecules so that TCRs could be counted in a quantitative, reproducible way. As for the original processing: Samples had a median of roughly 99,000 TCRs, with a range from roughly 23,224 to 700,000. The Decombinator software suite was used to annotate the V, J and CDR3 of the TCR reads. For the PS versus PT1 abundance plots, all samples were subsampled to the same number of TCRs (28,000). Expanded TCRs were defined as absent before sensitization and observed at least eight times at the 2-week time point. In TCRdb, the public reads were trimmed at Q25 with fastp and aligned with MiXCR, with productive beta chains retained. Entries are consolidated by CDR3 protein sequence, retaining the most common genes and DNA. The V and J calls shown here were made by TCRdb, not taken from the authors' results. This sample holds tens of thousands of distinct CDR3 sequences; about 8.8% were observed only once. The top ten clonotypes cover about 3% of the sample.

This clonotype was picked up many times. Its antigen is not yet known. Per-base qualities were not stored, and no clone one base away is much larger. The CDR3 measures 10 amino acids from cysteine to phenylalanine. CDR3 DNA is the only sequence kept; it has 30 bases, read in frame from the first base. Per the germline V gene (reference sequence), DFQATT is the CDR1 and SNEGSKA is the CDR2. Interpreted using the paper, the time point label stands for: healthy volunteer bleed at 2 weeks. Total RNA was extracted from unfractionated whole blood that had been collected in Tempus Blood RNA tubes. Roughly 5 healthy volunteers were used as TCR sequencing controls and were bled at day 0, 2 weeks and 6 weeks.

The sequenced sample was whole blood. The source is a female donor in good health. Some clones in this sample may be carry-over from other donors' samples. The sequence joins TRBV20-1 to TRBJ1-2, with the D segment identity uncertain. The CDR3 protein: CSVGSYGYTF. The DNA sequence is TGCAGCGTGGGGAGCTATGGCTACACCTTC.